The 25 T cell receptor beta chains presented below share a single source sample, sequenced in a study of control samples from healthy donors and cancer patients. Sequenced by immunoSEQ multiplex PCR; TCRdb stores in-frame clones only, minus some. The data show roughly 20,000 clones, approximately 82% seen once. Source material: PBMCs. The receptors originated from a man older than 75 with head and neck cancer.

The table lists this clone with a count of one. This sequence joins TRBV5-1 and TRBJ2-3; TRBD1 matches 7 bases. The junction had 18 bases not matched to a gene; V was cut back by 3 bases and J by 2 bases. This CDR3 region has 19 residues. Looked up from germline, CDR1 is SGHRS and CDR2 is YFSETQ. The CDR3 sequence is CASSSPYPGTVIYTDTQYF. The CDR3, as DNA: TGCGCCAGCAGCTCCCCCTACCCCGGGACAGTAATTTACACAGATACGCAGTATTTT. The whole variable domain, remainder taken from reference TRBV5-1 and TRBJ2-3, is KAGVTQTPRYLIKTRGQQVTLSCSPISGHRSVSWYQQTPGQGLQFLFEYFSETQRNKGNFPGRFSGRQFSNSRSEMNVSTLELGDSALYLCASSSPYPGTVIYTDTQYFGPGTRLTVL.

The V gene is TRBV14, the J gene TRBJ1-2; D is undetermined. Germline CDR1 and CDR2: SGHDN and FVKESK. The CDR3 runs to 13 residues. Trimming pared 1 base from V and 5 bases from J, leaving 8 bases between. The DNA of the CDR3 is TGTGCCAGCAGCCAAGGAAGTTGGTATGGCTACACCTTC. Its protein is CASSQGSWYGYTF.

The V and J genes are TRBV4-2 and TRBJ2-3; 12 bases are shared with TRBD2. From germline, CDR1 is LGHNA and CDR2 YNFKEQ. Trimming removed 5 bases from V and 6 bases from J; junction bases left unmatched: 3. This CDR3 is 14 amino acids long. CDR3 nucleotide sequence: TGTGCCAGCAGCGGACTAGCGGGGTCCGATACGCAGTATTTT. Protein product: CASSGLAGSDTQYF.

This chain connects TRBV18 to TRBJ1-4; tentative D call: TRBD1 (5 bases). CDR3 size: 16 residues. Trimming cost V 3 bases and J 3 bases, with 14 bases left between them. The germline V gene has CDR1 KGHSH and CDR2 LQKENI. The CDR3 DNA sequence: TGTGCCAGCTCACCCTGGGGGGAACCAGCTAATGAAAAACTGTTTTTT. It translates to CASSPWGEPANEKLFF.

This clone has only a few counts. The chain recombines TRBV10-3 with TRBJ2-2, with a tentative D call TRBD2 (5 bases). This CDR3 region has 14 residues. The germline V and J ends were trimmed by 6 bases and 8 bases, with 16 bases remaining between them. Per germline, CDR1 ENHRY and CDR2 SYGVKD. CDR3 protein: CAISILGPGGELFF. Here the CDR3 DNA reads TGTGCCATCAGCATACTAGGGCCCGGGGGGGAGCTGTTTTTT.

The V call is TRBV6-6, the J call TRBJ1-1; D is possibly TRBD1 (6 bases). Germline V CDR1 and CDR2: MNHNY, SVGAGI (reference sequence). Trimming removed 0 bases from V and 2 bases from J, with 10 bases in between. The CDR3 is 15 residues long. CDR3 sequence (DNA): TGTGCCAGCAGTTACTCGGCAGGGGTAAACACTGAAGCTTTCTTT. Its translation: CASSYSAGVNTEAFF.

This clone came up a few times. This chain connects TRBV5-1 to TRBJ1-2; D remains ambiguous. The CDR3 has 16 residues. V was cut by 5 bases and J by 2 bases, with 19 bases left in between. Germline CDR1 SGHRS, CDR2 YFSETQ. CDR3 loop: CASSFWVPTGNYGYTF. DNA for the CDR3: TGCGCCAGCAGTTTTTGGGTTCCAACGGGAAACTATGGCTACACCTTC.

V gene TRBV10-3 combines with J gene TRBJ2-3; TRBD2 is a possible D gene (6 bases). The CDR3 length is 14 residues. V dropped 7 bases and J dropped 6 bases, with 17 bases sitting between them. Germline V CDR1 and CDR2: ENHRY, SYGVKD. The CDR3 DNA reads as TGTGCCATCAACGAACTAGCCCGAGTCGATACGCAGTATTTT. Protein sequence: CAINELARVDTQYF.

The CDR3 DNA follows: TGTGCCATCAGTGAGACGAGTAGCGGGACCCAGTACTTC. As protein: CAISETSSGTQYF. The chain joins TRBV10-3 to TRBJ2-5; D is perhaps TRBD2 (6 bases). The CDR3 is 13 amino acids. Germline V lookup: CDR1 ENHRY, CDR2 SYGVKD. Trimming removed 2 bases from V and 7 bases from J, with 11 bases in between.

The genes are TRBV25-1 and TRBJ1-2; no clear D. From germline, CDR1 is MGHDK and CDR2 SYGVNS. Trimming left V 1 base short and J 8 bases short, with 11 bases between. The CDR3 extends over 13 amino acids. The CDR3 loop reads CASSEWAAGGYTF. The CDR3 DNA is TGTGCCAGCAGTGAATGGGCAGCGGGAGGCTACACCTTC.

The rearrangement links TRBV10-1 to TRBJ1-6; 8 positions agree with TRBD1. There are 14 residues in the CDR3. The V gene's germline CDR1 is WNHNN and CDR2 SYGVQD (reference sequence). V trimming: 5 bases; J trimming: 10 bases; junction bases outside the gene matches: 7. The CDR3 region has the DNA TGCGCCAGCAGTTCAGGACAGGGACGATCACCCCTCCACTTT. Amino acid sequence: CASSSGQGRSPLHF.

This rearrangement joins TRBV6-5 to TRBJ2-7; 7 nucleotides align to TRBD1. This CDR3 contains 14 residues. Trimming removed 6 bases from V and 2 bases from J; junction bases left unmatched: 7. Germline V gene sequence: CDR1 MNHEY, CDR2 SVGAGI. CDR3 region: CASSPTGTTYEQYF. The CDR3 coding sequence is TGTGCCAGCAGCCCGACAGGGACAACCTACGAGCAGTACTTC.

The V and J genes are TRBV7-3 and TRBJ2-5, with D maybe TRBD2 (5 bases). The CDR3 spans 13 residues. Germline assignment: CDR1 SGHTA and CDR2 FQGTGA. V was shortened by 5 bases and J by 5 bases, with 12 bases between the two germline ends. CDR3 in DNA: TGTGCCAGCAGCCTCTCCCCGGGGGAGACCCAGTACTTC. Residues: CASSLSPGETQYF.

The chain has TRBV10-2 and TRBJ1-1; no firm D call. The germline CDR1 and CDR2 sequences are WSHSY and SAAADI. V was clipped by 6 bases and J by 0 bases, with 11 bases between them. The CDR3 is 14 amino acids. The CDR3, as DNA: TGCGCCAGCAGCCAGGTACCCATGAACACTGAAGCTTTCTTT. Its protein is CASSQVPMNTEAFF.

The DNA of the CDR3 is TGTGCCTGGGATGGAACAGGGAGCTCCTACGAGCAGTACTTC. Its translation is CAWDGTGSSYEQYF. V usage is TRBV30 and J usage is TRBJ2-7; maybe TRBD1 (6 bases). V lost 5 bases, J lost 0 bases, and 14 bases lay in between. The germline V gene has CDR1 GTSNPN and CDR2 SVGIG (reference sequence). The CDR3 sequence is 14 residues long.

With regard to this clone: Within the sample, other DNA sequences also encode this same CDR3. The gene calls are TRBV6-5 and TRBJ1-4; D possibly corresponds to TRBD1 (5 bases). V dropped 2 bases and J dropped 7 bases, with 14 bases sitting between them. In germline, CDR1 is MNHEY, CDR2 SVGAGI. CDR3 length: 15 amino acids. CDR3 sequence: CASSYAGTPGEKLFF. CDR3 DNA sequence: TGTGCCAGCAGTTACGCCGGGACGCCGGGTGAAAAACTGTTTTTT.

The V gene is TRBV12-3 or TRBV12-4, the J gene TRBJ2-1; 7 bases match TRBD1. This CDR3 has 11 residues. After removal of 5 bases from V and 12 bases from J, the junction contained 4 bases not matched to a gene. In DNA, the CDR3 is TGTGCCAGCAGTCCGGGACAGAGGCAGTTCTTC. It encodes CASSPGQRQFF.

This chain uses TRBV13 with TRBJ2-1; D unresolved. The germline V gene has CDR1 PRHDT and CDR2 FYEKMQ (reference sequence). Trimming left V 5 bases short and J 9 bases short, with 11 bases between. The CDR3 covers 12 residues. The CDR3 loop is CASSTVPSEQFF. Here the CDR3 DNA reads TGTGCCAGCAGCACGGTCCCGTCTGAGCAGTTCTTC.

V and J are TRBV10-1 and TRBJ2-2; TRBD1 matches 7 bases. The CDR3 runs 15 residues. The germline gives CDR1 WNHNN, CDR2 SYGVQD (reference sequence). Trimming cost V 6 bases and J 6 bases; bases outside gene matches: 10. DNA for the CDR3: TGCGCCAGCAGCCCAAGGACAGGAGGATCCGGGGAGCTGTTTTTT. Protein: CASSPRTGGSGELFF.

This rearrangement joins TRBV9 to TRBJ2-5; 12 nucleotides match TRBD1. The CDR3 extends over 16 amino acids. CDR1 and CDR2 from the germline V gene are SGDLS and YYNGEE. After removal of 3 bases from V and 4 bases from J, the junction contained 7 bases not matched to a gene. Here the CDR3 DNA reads TGTGCCAGCAGCGCTGTCGGGACAGGGGGCTTAGAGACCCAGTACTTC. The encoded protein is CASSAVGTGGLETQYF.

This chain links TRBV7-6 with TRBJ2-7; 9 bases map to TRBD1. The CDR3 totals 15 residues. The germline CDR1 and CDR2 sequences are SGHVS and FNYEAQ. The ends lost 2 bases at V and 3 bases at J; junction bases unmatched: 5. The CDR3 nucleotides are TGTGCCAGCAGCTTAAGGGGGACAGGGATCTACGAGCAGTACTTC. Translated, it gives CASSLRGTGIYEQYF.

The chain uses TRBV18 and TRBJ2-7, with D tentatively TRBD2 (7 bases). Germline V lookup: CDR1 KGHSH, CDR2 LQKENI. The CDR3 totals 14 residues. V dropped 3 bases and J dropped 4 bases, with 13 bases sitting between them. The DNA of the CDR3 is TGTGCCAGCTCACCCCGGGGAGGGGGGTACGAGCAGTACTTC. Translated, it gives CASSPRGGGYEQYF.

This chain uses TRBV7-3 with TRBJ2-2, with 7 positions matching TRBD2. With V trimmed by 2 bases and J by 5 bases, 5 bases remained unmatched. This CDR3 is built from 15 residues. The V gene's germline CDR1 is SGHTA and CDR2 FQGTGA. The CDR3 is CASSLGGLNTGELFF. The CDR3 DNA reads TGTGCCAGCAGCTTAGGGGGACTAAATACCGGGGAGCTGTTTTTT.

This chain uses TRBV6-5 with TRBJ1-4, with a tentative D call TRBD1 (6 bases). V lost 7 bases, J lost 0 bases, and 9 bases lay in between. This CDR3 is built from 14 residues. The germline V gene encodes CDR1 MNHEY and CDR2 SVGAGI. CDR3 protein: CASTRTATNEKLFF. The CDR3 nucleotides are TGTGCCAGCACTCGGACAGCAACTAATGAAAAACTGTTTTTT.

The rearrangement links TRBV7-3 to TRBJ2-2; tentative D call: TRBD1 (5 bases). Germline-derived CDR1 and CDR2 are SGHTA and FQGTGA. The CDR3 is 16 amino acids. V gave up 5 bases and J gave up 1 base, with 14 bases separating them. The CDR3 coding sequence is TGTGCCAGCAGCCCCCAGACAGTTCTGAACACCGGGGAGCTGTTTTTT. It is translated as CASSPQTVLNTGELFF.